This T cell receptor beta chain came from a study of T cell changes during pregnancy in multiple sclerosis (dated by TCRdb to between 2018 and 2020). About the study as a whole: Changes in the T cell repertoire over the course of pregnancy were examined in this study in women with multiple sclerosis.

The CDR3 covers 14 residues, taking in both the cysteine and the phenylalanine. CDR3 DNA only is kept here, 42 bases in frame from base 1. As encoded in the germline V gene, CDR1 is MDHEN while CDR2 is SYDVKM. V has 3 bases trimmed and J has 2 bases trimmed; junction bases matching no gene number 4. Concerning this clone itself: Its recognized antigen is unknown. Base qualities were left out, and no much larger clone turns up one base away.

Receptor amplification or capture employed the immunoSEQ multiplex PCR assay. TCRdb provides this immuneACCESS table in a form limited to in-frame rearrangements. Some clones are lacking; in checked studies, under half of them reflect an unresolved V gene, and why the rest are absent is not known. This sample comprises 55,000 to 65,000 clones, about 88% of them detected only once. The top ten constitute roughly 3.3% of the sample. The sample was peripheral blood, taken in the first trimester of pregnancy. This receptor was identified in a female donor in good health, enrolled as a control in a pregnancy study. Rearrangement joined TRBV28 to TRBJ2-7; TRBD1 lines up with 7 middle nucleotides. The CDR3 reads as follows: CASSLGTAAYEQYF. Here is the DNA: TGTGCCAGCAGTTTGGGGACAGCGGCCTACGAGCAGTACTTC.